The clone carrying this T cell receptor beta chain was counted a few times. Its antigen is as yet unknown. Primed by a sample-barcoded 5' primer and a J-beta primer mix, a second PCR proceeded for 7 to 11 cycles. TCRdb re-derived calls from the 5' RACE reads in MiXCR, one entry per CDR3 protein. The table records around 1,000,000 distinct CDR3 sequences, 20% to 25% of them present only once. Individuals who donated were healthy Caucasians from Russia aged roughly 6 to 100. This record belongs to a study of blood T cells in healthy people across ages. Study findings and constraints: There were more naive CD4+ cells and higher diversity in long-lived donors than in aged donors.

The V end was cut by 8 bases, the J end by 1 base, with 14 bases between. Looked up from germline, CDR1 is MNHEY and CDR2 is SMNVEV (reference sequence). The length of the CDR3 is 14 residues. The sample was also linked to a second study, of T cells of mothers and their children. This second report adds: Every mother produced more than 9.5 million TCR beta CDR3 reads, whereas every child provided several million.

The rearrangement links TRBV27 to TRBJ2-5; D perhaps matches TRBD2 (6 bases). The source is a girl aged 2-10 years in good health. The material sequenced was blood. The CDR3 loop reads CASQEGALQETQYF. In DNA, the CDR3 is TGTGCCAGCCAGGAGGGAGCCCTCCAAGAGACCCAGTACTTC.